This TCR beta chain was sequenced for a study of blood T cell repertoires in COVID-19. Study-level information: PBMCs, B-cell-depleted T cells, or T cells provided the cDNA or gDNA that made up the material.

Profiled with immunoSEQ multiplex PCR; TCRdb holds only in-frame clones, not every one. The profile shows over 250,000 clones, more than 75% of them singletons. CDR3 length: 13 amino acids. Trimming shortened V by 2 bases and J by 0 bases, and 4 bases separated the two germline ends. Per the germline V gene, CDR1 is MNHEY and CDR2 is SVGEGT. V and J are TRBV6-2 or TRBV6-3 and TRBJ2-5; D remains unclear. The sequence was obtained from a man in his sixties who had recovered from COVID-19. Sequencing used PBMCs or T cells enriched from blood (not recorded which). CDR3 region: CASSYNNQETQYF. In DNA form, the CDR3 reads TGTGCCAGCAGTTACAACAACCAAGAGACCCAGTACTTC.